This T cell receptor (beta chain) stems from a study of shared clonotypes between healthy human individuals. Regarding the study as a whole: Clonotype sharing among the donors was expected to vary with sequencing depth.

V was cut by 3 bases and J by 2 bases, with 8 bases left in between. CDR3 length equals 13 residues. The V gene's germline CDR1 is SEHNR and CDR2 FQNEAQ (reference sequence). TCRdb's table, derived via immunoSEQ multiplex PCR, lists solely in-frame clones and lacks some. The repertoire includes roughly 700,000 clones, 80% to 95% of them detected once, and roughly 36% sits in the top ten. Concerning this clone itself: Its target is unknown.

The sequenced sample was memory CD8+ T cells from PBMCs. Subset reported: CD45RO+ cells pooled with CCR7-negative TemRA cells. The rearrangement joins TRBV7-9 to TRBJ2-7; D is unclear. This TCR derives from a man aged 18 to 29 in good health. Some clones in this sample may be carry-over from other donors' samples. The CDR3: CASSFSRTYEQYF. As DNA, the CDR3 is TGTGCCAGCAGCTTCTCTAGGACCTACGAGCAGTACTTC.